Below, 2 T cell receptor beta chains from the same sample are listed, as sequenced in a study of blood T cell repertoires in COVID-19. Generated by immunoSEQ multiplex PCR, the TCRdb table keeps only in-frame clones and is missing some. The table shows more than 150,000 clones, with around 83% occurring only once. Sequencing was performed on peripheral blood. These receptors were taken from a man aged 65 to 85 who had recovered from COVID-19.

The V and J genes are TRBV6-5 and TRBJ1-4, with 8 bases that match TRBD1. With 5 bases clipped from V and 4 bases from J, the junction kept 6 bases outside the gene matches. The CDR3 totals 15 residues. Germline V gene data show CDR1 as MNHEY and CDR2 as SVGAGI. As DNA, the CDR3 is TGTGCCAGCAGTCGAACGACAGGGGTTAATGAAAAACTGTTTTTT. It encodes CASSRTTGVNEKLFF.

The chain recombines TRBV5-1 with TRBJ2-1; 15 nucleotides agree with TRBD2. V lost 3 bases, J lost 8 bases, and 6 bases stayed unmatched. This CDR3 is 16 amino acids long. The germline V gene encodes CDR1 SGHRS and CDR2 YFSETQ. CDR3 amino acids: CASSSGLAGGIDEQFF. CDR3 DNA sequence: TGCGCCAGCAGCTCGGGACTAGCGGGAGGTATAGATGAGCAGTTCTTC.